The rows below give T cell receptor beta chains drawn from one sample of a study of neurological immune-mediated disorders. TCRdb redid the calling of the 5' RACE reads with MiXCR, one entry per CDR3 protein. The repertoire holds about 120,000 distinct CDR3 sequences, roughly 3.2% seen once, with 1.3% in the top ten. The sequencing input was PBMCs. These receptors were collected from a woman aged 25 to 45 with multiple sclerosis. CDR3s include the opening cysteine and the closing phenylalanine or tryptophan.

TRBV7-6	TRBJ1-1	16	CASSFSSGTVNTEAFF
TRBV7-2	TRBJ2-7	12	CASRRDGNKQYF
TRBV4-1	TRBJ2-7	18	CASSQVPGQGRGTYEQYF
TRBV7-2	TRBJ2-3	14	CASSQSGSTDTQYF
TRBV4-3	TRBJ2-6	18	CASSQERAGWKGANVLTF
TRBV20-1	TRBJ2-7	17	CSVPRGGRILSSYEQYF
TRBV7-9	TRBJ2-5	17	CASSRYDRATASETQYF
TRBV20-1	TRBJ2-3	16	CSARVSSGPSTDTQYF
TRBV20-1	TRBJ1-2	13	CSATPDRVYGYTF
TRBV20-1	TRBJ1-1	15	CSASRQGAMNTEAFF
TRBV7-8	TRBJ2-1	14	CASSLGTSYNEQFF
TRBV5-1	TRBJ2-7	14	CASSLVGSLDEQYF
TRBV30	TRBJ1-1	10	CAWGTLGAFF
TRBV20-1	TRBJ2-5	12	CSARLAQETQYF
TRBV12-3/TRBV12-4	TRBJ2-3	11	CASTPTDTQYF
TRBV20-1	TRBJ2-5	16	CSARDLPTRGQETQYF
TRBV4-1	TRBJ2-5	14	CASSQAPKVETQYF
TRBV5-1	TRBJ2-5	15	CASAVGQGGPETQYF
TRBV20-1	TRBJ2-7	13	CSAIHLTGYEQYF
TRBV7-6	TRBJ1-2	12	CASSSPSGGYTF
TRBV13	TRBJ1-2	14	CASSGQGKDYGYTF
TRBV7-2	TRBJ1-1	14	CASSYTGMNTEAFF
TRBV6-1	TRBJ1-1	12	CASRDTQKGAFF
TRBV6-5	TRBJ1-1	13	CASTQTVNTEAFF
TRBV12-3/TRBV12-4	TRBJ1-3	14	CASSRQAPGNTIYF
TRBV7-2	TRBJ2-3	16	CASSLKYGTSTDTQYF
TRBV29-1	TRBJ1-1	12	CSVGFGGTEAFF
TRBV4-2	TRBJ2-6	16	CASSQLGEGTANVLTF
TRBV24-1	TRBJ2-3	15	CATSEGQGHTDTQYF
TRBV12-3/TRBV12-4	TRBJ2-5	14	CASSLRELKETQYF
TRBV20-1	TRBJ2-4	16	CSARPRLAGTENIQYF
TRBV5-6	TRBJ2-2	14	CASSPGTSTGELFF
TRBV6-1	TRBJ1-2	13	CASSAEIRYGYTF
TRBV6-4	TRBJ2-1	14	CASSETSGYNEQFF
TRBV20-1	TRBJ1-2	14	CSATRRDVSYGYTF
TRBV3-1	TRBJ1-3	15	CASSQERTGSNTIYF
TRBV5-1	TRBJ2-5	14	CASSQGQGEETQYF
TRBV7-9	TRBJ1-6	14	CASSLGQYNSTLNF
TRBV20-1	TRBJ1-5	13	CSARQVQNQPQHF
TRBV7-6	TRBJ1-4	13	CASSLTGSEKLFF
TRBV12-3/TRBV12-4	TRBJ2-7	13	CASSFQVGAEQYF
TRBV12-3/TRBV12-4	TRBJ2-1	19	CASSTSSREAVLLLNEQFF
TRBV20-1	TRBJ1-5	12	CSAGDSNQPQHF
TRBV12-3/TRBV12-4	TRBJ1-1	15	CASSSLRHLSAEAFF
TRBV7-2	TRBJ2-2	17	CASSLRLAGGRAGELFF